Each of the 14 T cell receptor beta chains below was sequenced from the same sample in a study of radiotherapy plus CTLA-4 blockade in lung cancer. Assay: immunoSEQ multiplex PCR; the TCRdb copy retains only in-frame clones and omits some. Of around 38,000 clones in the sample, around 85% are singletons; the top ten hold 20% to 25%. The material sequenced was peripheral blood, taken from a patient treated with radiotherapy plus ipilimumab. The source of these receptors is a human donor with non-small cell lung cancer whose response to radiotherapy plus ipilimumab could not be evaluated.

V and J are TRBV6-5 and TRBJ2-7; D uncertain. With 6 bases removed from V and 0 bases from J, the gap between germline ends came to 15 bases. The CDR3 is 15 residues long. The germline gives CDR1 MNHEY, CDR2 SVGAGI. CDR3 sequence reads: CASSPLSLRSYEQYF. The CDR3 DNA reads as TGTGCCAGCAGCCCCTTGAGTCTTCGCTCCTACGAGCAGTACTTC.

The V call is TRBV5-1, the J call TRBJ2-2, with 7 nucleotides matching TRBD1. CDR3 length: 15 amino acids. Germline assignment: CDR1 SGHRS and CDR2 YFSETQ. Unmatched junction bases numbered 2, after V lost 3 bases and J lost 0 bases. The CDR3 region is CASSWDSSNTGELFF. Here the CDR3 DNA reads TGCGCCAGCAGCTGGGACAGTTCGAACACCGGGGAGCTGTTTTTT.

V gene TRBV10-3 combines with J gene TRBJ1-5, with D unclear. V lost 0 bases to trimming and J lost 6 bases, with 6 bases between them. In germline, CDR1 is ENHRY, CDR2 SYGVKD. This CDR3 spans 13 amino acids. The CDR3 protein is CAISESTVQPQHF. The CDR3, as DNA: TGTGCCATCAGTGAGTCAACGGTTCAGCCCCAGCATTTT.

In its sample, this clone was seen once. This chain connects TRBV27 to TRBJ2-5, with 8 bases identical to TRBD2. This CDR3 has 14 residues. Germline V gene sequence: CDR1 MNHEY, CDR2 SMNVEV (reference sequence). The trim removed 5 bases at V and 3 bases at J, leaving 5 bases unmatched. CDR3 in DNA: TGTGCCAGCAGTCCCGGGACTAGGAAAGAGACCCAGTACTTC. Protein product: CASSPGTRKETQYF.

V is TRBV21-1 and J is TRBJ1-1; the D call of TRBD1 is as the table states it, not checked on the DNA. TRBV21-1 is listed as a pseudogene. The CDR3 runs to 15 residues. The CDR3 reads CASSMWTGCYTEAFF. DNA of the CDR3: TGTGCCAGCAGCATGTGGACAGGGTGTTACACTGAAGCTTTCTTT.

The rearrangement uses TRBV7-2 and TRBJ2-3; a weak D match, TRBD2 (6 bases). The germline gives CDR1 SGHTA, CDR2 FQGNSA. V was cut by 5 bases and J by 5 bases, with 8 bases left in between. The CDR3 has 12 residues. CDR3 loop: CASSAAGDTQYF. The CDR3 nucleotides are TGTGCCAGCAGCGCAGCGGGAGATACGCAGTATTTT.

The chain is built from TRBV18 and TRBJ2-3; the match to TRBD2 covers 14 bases. Per the germline V gene, CDR1 is KGHSH and CDR2 is LQKENI. V trimming: 4 bases; J trimming: 0 bases; junction bases outside the gene matches: 12. The CDR3 is 20 residues long. The chain's CDR3 is CASSLGLAGGPDTSTDTQYF. CDR3 sequence (DNA): TGTGCCAGCTCACTCGGACTAGCGGGAGGTCCCGACACTAGCACAGATACGCAGTATTTT.

The gene calls are TRBV18 and TRBJ1-2, with 10 bases matching TRBD1. The junction had 3 bases not matched to a gene; V was cut back by 3 bases and J by 8 bases. CDR3 length: 13 residues. CDR1 KGHSH and CDR2 LQKENI come from the germline V gene. The CDR3 loop is CASSPDRGQGYTF. The CDR3 nucleotides are TGTGCCAGCTCACCCGACAGGGGGCAAGGCTACACCTTC.

This chain joins TRBV2 and TRBJ2-7; 7 nucleotides agree with TRBD1. The V segment lost 2 bases and the J segment 1 base; nucleotides outside the gene matches: 5. This CDR3 comprises 15 residues. From germline, CDR1 is SNHLY and CDR2 FYNNEI. In DNA, the CDR3 is TGTGCCAGCAGTGAAACCAACAGGGGATCCTACGAGCAGTACTTC. Its translation is CASSETNRGSYEQYF.

The V gene is TRBV7-8, the J gene TRBJ2-5; D might be TRBD1 (6 bases). V was pared by 5 bases and J by 10 bases, with 20 bases between. This CDR3 has 14 residues. Per the germline V gene, CDR1 is SGHVS and CDR2 is FQNEAQ. CDR3 coding DNA: TGTGCCAGCAGCCACAGGGAAGCCGGCTTTGGCCAGTACTTC. This encodes CASSHREAGFGQYF.

The CDR3 sequence: CASSRTRNTEAFF. The CDR3 DNA reads TGTGCCAGCAGTCGTACACGGAACACTGAAGCTTTCTTT. This sequence joins TRBV11-1 and TRBJ1-1; D gene ambiguous. This CDR3 comprises 13 residues. Trimming cost V 6 bases and J 1 base, with 9 bases left between them. Germline V gives CDR1 SGHAT, CDR2 FQDESV (reference sequence).

The J gene is TRBJ2-5, the V gene TRBV5-4; TRBD2 matches at 7 bases. Germline V gene lookup returns CDR1 SGHNT and CDR2 YYREEE (reference sequence). This CDR3 contains 14 residues. J gave up 2 bases and V 3 bases, and 4 bases lay outside the gene matches. Written as DNA, the CDR3 is TGTGCCAGCAGCTCCTGGGGGGGTCAAGAGACCCAGTACTTC. Its translation is CASSSWGGQETQYF.

This clone was seen only once. The chain is built from TRBV28 and TRBJ1-5; TRBD1 agrees at 9 bases. The germline V gene encodes CDR1 MDHEN and CDR2 SYDVKM. The V segment lost 6 bases and the J segment 2 bases; nucleotides outside the gene matches: 5. The CDR3 has 15 amino acids. The CDR3: CASRDTGGGNQPQHF. DNA for the CDR3: TGTGCCAGCAGGGACACAGGGGGCGGCAATCAGCCCCAGCATTTT.

The chain carries TRBV7-3 and TRBJ2-1; possible D gene TRBD2, 6 bases. This CDR3 has 15 residues. CDR1 is SGHTA, CDR2 FQGTGA, per germline. The V gene lost 2 bases and the J gene lost 9 bases, with 17 bases spanning the gap. CDR3 sequence: CASSLDPRRGSEQFF. The CDR3 DNA reads as TGTGCCAGCAGCTTAGATCCGCGCCGGGGGAGTGAGCAGTTCTTC.